The 28 T cell receptor beta chains in this list originate from one sample, sequenced in a study of shared clonotypes between healthy human individuals. As defined, naive CD8 cells were CD45RO-negative and positively selected for CCR7, with terminally differentiated effector memory CD45RA+ cells excluded. This table comes from immunoSEQ multiplex PCR, and its TCRdb copy is limited to in-frame clones, with some not included. The sample has about 550,000 clones; nearly 97% are singletons. Sequencing was carried out using naive CD8+ T cells sorted from blood. These receptors were obtained from a woman aged 30 to 39 in good health.

V usage is TRBV30 and J usage is TRBJ2-7; D remains ambiguous. Germline V gene lookup returns CDR1 GTSNPN and CDR2 SVGIG (reference sequence). V dropped 1 base and J dropped 4 bases, with 8 bases sitting between them. The length of the CDR3 is 12 residues. For the CDR3, the DNA is TGTGCCTGGAGTGGGGGATTATACGAGCAGTACTTC. Translating it yields CAWSGGLYEQYF. The variable domain in full, with the rest retrieved from reference TRBV30 and TRBJ2-7, is SQTIHQWPATLVQPVGSPLSLECTVEGTSNPNLYWYRQAAGRGLQLLFYSVGIGQISSEVPQNLSASRPQDRQFILSSKKLLLSDSGFYLCAWSGGLYEQYFGPGTRLTVT.

A word on this clone: Other nucleotide sequences from this sample produce the same CDR3. The chain carries TRBV27 and TRBJ2-1; 9 bases fit TRBD2. The V gene end was trimmed by 6 bases and the J gene end by 3 bases; junction bases not matched to a gene: 6. Germline loops: CDR1 MNHEY, CDR2 SMNVEV (reference sequence). The CDR3 loop spans 15 amino acids. CDR3: CASSPGTSSYNEQFF. The CDR3 nucleotides read TGTGCCAGCAGCCCCGGGACTAGCAGCTACAATGAGCAGTTCTTC.

CDR3 nucleotide sequence: TGTGCCAGCAGCCAAGACTCATTGAACACTGAAGCTTTCTTT. This sequence encodes CASSQDSLNTEAFF. The gene calls are TRBV4-2 and TRBJ1-1; D ambiguous. V shed 0 bases and J shed 0 bases, with 5 bases lying between them. The CDR3 is 14 residues long. Per germline, CDR1 LGHNA and CDR2 YNFKEQ.

The V and J genes are TRBV5-4 and TRBJ2-7; D ambiguous. Trimming took 4 bases from V and 4 from J, leaving 9 bases between them. Germline V gene sequence: CDR1 SGHNT, CDR2 YYREEE (reference sequence). The CDR3 runs to 12 residues. The CDR3 region is CASSADQYEQYF. Here the CDR3 DNA reads TGTGCCAGCAGCGCCGACCAATACGAGCAGTACTTC.

This chain connects TRBV7-9 to TRBJ1-6; TRBD1 aligns across 10 bases. Germline V CDR1 and CDR2: SEHNR, FQNEAQ (reference sequence). The CDR3 spans 17 residues. Losses at the gene ends were 5 bases for V and 10 bases for J; bases not matched to a gene: 14. The CDR3 region has the DNA TGTGCCAGCAGCCTTTTCGAGAGACAGGGGGCGTCATCACCCCTCCACTTT. Translation: CASSLFERQGASSPLHF.

The chain combines TRBV28 with TRBJ1-5; perhaps TRBD1 as D (6 bases). The length of the CDR3 is 13 residues. CDR1 and CDR2 from the germline V gene are MDHEN and SYDVKM. V lost 5 bases and J lost 7, with 12 bases in between. The CDR3 reads CASSMGRGQPQHF. DNA for the CDR3: TGTGCCAGCAGTATGGGCAGGGGACAGCCCCAGCATTTT. Using reference TRBV28 and TRBJ1-5 for the parts outside the CDR3, the full variable domain is DVKVTQSSRYLVKRTGEKVFLECVQDMDHENMFWYRQDPGLGLRLIYFSYDVKMKEKGDIPEGYSVSREKKERFSLILESASTNQTSMYLCASSMGRGQPQHFGDGTRLSIL.

As regards this clone: Different DNA sequences within this sample yield the same CDR3. The chain combines TRBV7-9 with TRBJ2-1, with TRBD2 matching 8 bases. CDR3 length: 12 amino acids. Germline V lookup: CDR1 SEHNR, CDR2 FQNEAQ (reference sequence). The V and J ends lost 5 bases and 8 bases, in that order; junction bases with no gene match: 2. The CDR3 nucleotides are TGTGCCAGCAGCCCGGGAGGGCATGAGCAGTTCTTC. This encodes CASSPGGHEQFF.

This chain uses TRBV5-5 with TRBJ2-2; TRBD2 agrees at 7 bases. Trimming removed 7 bases from V and 6 bases from J; junction bases left unmatched: 0. This CDR3 has 11 residues. From germline, CDR1 is SGHKS and CDR2 YYEKEE (reference sequence). This chain's CDR3 is CASRGAGELFF. The DNA for the CDR3 is TGTGCCAGCCGGGGGGCCGGGGAGCTGTTTTTT.

The chain links TRBV27 to TRBJ1-1, with D unclear. Germline V gene sequence: CDR1 MNHEY, CDR2 SMNVEV (reference sequence). This CDR3 is 14 amino acids long. Trimming left V 4 bases short and J 3 bases short, with 12 bases between. The CDR3 nucleotides read TGTGCCAGCAGTTCCCCGGGGTGGGACACTGAAGCTTTCTTT. As protein: CASSSPGWDTEAFF.

This chain links TRBV11-2 with TRBJ1-5, with 8 bases lining up with TRBD1. CDR3 length equals 15 residues. Trimming took 1 base from V and 4 from J; bases not matched to a gene: 3. Germline V CDR1 and CDR2: SGHAT, FQNNGV. The CDR3, as DNA: TGTGCCAGCAGCTTAGGGGACAGGCCAAATCAGCCCCAGCATTTT. The encoded protein is CASSLGDRPNQPQHF.

This clone was found once. V gene TRBV5-6 combines with J gene TRBJ2-2; possibly TRBD1 for D (6 bases). The CDR3 is 15 residues long. Germline V gives CDR1 SGHDT, CDR2 YYEEEE. V gave up 3 bases and J gave up 0 bases, with 9 bases separating them. The CDR3 bases are TGTGCCAGCAGCTGGCAGGGGTCGAACACCGGGGAGCTGTTTTTT. Its protein product is CASSWQGSNTGELFF.

The V and J genes are TRBV19 and TRBJ2-1, with 7 bases matching TRBD1. The CDR3 loop spans 15 amino acids. Per the germline V gene, CDR1 is LNHDA and CDR2 is SQIVND (reference sequence). The ends lost 3 bases at V and 3 bases at J; junction bases unmatched: 5. The DNA of the CDR3 is TGTGCCAGTAGTATCCGAGGGGGCGGCTACAATGAGCAGTTCTTC. Translating it yields CASSIRGGGYNEQFF. The full variable domain, completed using reference TRBV19 and TRBJ2-1, is DGGITQSPKYLFRKEGQNVTLSCEQNLNHDAMYWYRQDPGQGLRLIYYSQIVNDFQKGDIAEGYSVSREKKESFPLTVTSAQKNPTAFYLCASSIRGGGYNEQFFGPGTRLTVL.

The V call is TRBV11-2, the J call TRBJ2-2; possible D gene TRBD2, 5 bases. V was shortened by 3 bases and J by 2 bases, with 10 bases between the two germline ends. The CDR3 loop spans 15 amino acids. Germline CDR1 SGHAT, CDR2 FQNNGV. The CDR3 is CASSFTRGNTGELFF. In DNA, the CDR3 is TGTGCCAGCAGCTTTACACGGGGAAACACCGGGGAGCTGTTTTTT.

The chain uses TRBV6-5 and TRBJ1-3; 8 bases map to TRBD1. Losses at the gene ends were 5 bases for V and 2 bases for J; bases not matched to a gene: 5. Germline V gene sequence: CDR1 MNHEY, CDR2 SVGAGI. The CDR3 sequence is 15 residues long. The CDR3 nucleotides are TGTGCCAGCAGTCGGACAGGGCTGGCTGGAAACACCATATATTTT. Its protein is CASSRTGLAGNTIYF.

This sequence joins TRBV28 and TRBJ1-2; 8 bases align to TRBD1. This CDR3 spans 14 amino acids. Germline values: CDR1 MDHEN, CDR2 SYDVKM. The V segment lost 3 bases and the J segment 3 bases; nucleotides outside the gene matches: 3. CDR3 region: CASSLQGAYYGYTF. For the CDR3, the DNA is TGTGCCAGCAGTTTGCAGGGGGCCTACTATGGCTACACCTTC.

The chain combines TRBV5-1 with TRBJ2-7; 11 bases map to TRBD1. This CDR3 is built from 14 residues. The junction had 3 bases not matched to a gene; V was cut back by 4 bases and J by 3 bases. CDR1 is SGHRS, CDR2 YFSETQ, per germline. CDR3 DNA sequence: TGCGCCAGCAGCACCGGGACAGGGGGCTACGAGCAGTACTTC. It specifies CASSTGTGGYEQYF.

The J gene is TRBJ2-5, the V gene TRBV25-1; D is possibly TRBD1 (6 bases). The DNA end lines up better with TRBJ2-7; the J call may be wrong. This CDR3 has 12 amino acids. Germline CDR1 and CDR2: MGHDK and SYGVNS. The CDR3 sequence: CASSGTPYEQYF. Written as DNA, the CDR3 is TGTGCCAGCAGCGGGACACCCTACGAGCAGTACTTC.

The chain couples TRBV30 to TRBJ2-3, with TRBD2 as a possible D gene (6 bases). The germline V gene encodes CDR1 GTSNPN and CDR2 SVGIG (reference sequence). Trimming shortened V by 5 bases and J by 0 bases, and 15 bases separated the two germline ends. The CDR3 sequence is 15 residues long. CDR3 DNA sequence: TGTGCCTGGGGGGCAGGAGGGGCTAGCACAGATACGCAGTATTTT. Translated, it gives CAWGAGGASTDTQYF.

The J gene is TRBJ2-7, the V gene TRBV5-4, with TRBD2 matching over 8 bases. Germline values: CDR1 SGHNT, CDR2 YYREEE (reference sequence). J was trimmed by 0 bases and V by 5 bases; bases with no gene match: 10. The CDR3 totals 16 residues. The CDR3 protein is CASSSTAGGPSYEQYF. CDR3 in DNA: TGTGCCAGCAGTTCAACGGCGGGAGGCCCCTCCTACGAGCAGTACTTC.

The gene calls are TRBV9 and TRBJ2-7; 10 nucleotides match TRBD1. J lost 3 bases, V lost 4 bases, and 4 bases had no gene match. The CDR3 totals 14 residues. Germline CDR1 reads SGDLS; CDR2 reads YYNGEE. The CDR3 loop is CASSPRTGGYEQYF. The CDR3 DNA reads as TGTGCCAGCAGCCCTCGGACAGGGGGCTACGAGCAGTACTTC.

The chain couples TRBV27 to TRBJ2-7, with TRBD1 identical over 7 bases. V trimming: 4 bases; J trimming: 0 bases; junction bases outside the gene matches: 3. Germline V lookup: CDR1 MNHEY, CDR2 SMNVEV (reference sequence). This CDR3 has 14 amino acids. CDR3 DNA sequence: TGTGCCAGCAGTTCGACAGGGATCTCCTACGAGCAGTACTTC. Protein: CASSSTGISYEQYF.

The chain is built from TRBV19 and TRBJ2-5; TRBD2 matches 10 bases. The CDR3 consists of 14 residues. From germline, CDR1 is LNHDA and CDR2 SQIVND (reference sequence). V lost 7 bases to trimming and J lost 0 bases; unmatched junction nucleotides: 2. The CDR3 sequence: CASTLAGDQETQYF. CDR3 DNA sequence: TGTGCCAGTACCCTAGCGGGGGACCAAGAGACCCAGTACTTC.

The gene calls are TRBV28 and TRBJ1-1; no clear D gene. The germline CDR1 and CDR2 sequences are MDHEN and SYDVKM. The CDR3 loop spans 12 amino acids. The V and J ends lost 6 bases and 8 bases respectively, with 13 bases between them. The CDR3 coding sequence is TGTGCCAGCAGCCTAGACTCAGCGGAAGCTTTCTTT. Amino acid sequence: CASSLDSAEAFF.

In nucleotides, the CDR3 is TGTGCCAGCAGCACGTCCATTTTGCGGGAGAGCACAGATACGCAGTATTTT. Protein: CASSTSILRESTDTQYF. The rearrangement uses TRBV28 and TRBJ2-3; TRBD2 matches at 7 bases. The germline CDR1 and CDR2 sequences are MDHEN and SYDVKM. V shed 6 bases, J shed 0 bases, and the junction held 12 bases outside the gene matches. The CDR3 sequence is 17 residues long. Full variable domain (remainder filled in from reference TRBV28 and TRBJ2-3): DVKVTQSSRYLVKRTGEKVFLECVQDMDHENMFWYRQDPGLGLRLIYFSYDVKMKEKGDIPEGYSVSREKKERFSLILESASTNQTSMYLCASSTSILRESTDTQYFGPGTRLTVL.

J is TRBJ2-7 and V is TRBV7-9; 9 bases line up with TRBD2. Germline V lookup: CDR1 SEHNR, CDR2 FQNEAQ (reference sequence). The trim removed 3 bases at V and 0 bases at J, leaving 9 bases unmatched. This CDR3 spans 17 amino acids. The CDR3 spells CASSFREGGGDSYEQYF. In DNA, the CDR3 is TGTGCCAGCAGCTTTAGAGAGGGCGGGGGGGACTCCTACGAGCAGTACTTC.

CDR3 coding DNA: TGTGCCAGCAGGAGGACTAGCGGGCGGACACAAGAGACCCAGTACTTC. Encoded protein: CASRRTSGRTQETQYF. This chain links TRBV5-6 with TRBJ2-5; 11 bases fit TRBD2. CDR1 SGHDT and CDR2 YYEEEE come from the germline V gene. V trimming: 5 bases; J trimming: 2 bases; junction bases outside the gene matches: 8. This CDR3 is 16 amino acids long.

The V and J genes are TRBV7-8 and TRBJ2-1; possibly TRBD2 for D (5 bases). From germline, CDR1 is SGHVS and CDR2 FQNEAQ. The ends were cut back, 1 base at V and 7 bases at J, with 8 bases in the middle. The CDR3 is 13 amino acids. The CDR3 sequence: CASSLDAGNEQFF. The DNA of the CDR3 is TGTGCCAGCAGCTTAGACGCGGGTAATGAGCAGTTCTTC.

The chain has TRBV29-1 and TRBJ1-2, with a possible D match to TRBD1 (6 bases). Deletions cut 6 bases from V and 8 bases from J, with 16 bases between. The germline V gene encodes CDR1 SQVTM and CDR2 ANQGSEA. This CDR3 comprises 12 residues. CDR3 coding DNA: TGCAGCGTCGGGGACAATCTATACGGCTACACCTTC. Amino acids: CSVGDNLYGYTF.